The 23 T cell receptor beta chains given below trace back to one sample, sequenced in a study of blood T cells in healthy people across ages. For the second PCR, which ran for about 6 to 11 cycles, a sample-barcoded 5' primer and a J-beta primer mix were used. TCRdb used MiXCR to reprocess the 5' RACE reads, holding one entry per CDR3 protein. The sample records around 1,700,000 distinct CDR3 sequences, about 28% being singletons. The sample consisted of blood. The receptors shown here come from a woman aged 25 to 39 in good health.

The chain is built from TRBV6-5 and TRBJ1-4, with 9 nucleotides matching TRBD1. CDR3 size: 15 residues. Per germline, CDR1 MNHEY and CDR2 SVGAGI. The V and J ends lost 1 base and 4 bases, in that order; junction bases with no gene match: 1. The CDR3: CASSYWGQGNEKLFF. The CDR3 coding sequence is TGTGCCAGCAGTTACTGGGGACAGGGTAATGAAAAACTGTTTTTT.

This clonotype was seen many times. The rearrangement links TRBV29-1 to TRBJ2-3; 8 positions match TRBD1. The germline gives CDR1 SQVTM, CDR2 ANQGSEA. Trimming cost V 0 bases and J 14 bases; bases outside gene matches: 7. This CDR3 comprises 12 residues. This chain's CDR3 is CSVEDPGTGGYF. The CDR3 nucleotides are TGCAGCGTTGAAGACCCCGGGACAGGAGGGTATTTT.

A few counts support this clonotype. This rearrangement joins TRBV30 to TRBJ1-1; D is unclear. Germline-derived CDR1 and CDR2 are GTSNPN and SVGIG (reference sequence). This CDR3 is 14 amino acids long. V lost 2 bases and J lost 7, with 17 bases in between. Written as DNA, the CDR3 is TGTGCCTGGAGTCCTTCCCGCGCGACGGGTGAAGCTTTCTTT. It specifies CAWSPSRATGEAFF.

This clonotype was recorded once. The V gene is TRBV12-3 or TRBV12-4, the J gene TRBJ1-1; 7 nucleotides align to TRBD1. After removal of 7 bases from V and 5 bases from J, the junction contained 10 bases not matched to a gene. This CDR3 comprises 14 residues. CDR3 coding DNA: TGTGCCAGCACCCTAGAGGGGGCGGTAACTGAAGCTTTCTTT. Protein sequence: CASTLEGAVTEAFF.

This clonotype has just a few counts. The gene calls are TRBV25-1 and TRBJ2-1; D not resolved. This CDR3 has 13 amino acids. V lost 3 bases, J lost 8 bases, and 11 bases lay in between. Per germline, CDR1 MGHDK and CDR2 SYGVNS. The CDR3 spells CASSENSVDEQFF. CDR3 nucleotides: TGTGCCAGCAGTGAGAATTCGGTAGATGAGCAGTTCTTC.

V and J are TRBV12-3 or TRBV12-4 and TRBJ1-2, with D perhaps matching TRBD1 (5 bases). V dropped 6 bases and J dropped 9 bases, with 14 bases sitting between them. There are 12 residues in the CDR3. CDR3 region: CASSPDSTRYTF. In DNA, the CDR3 is TGTGCCAGCAGCCCTGACAGTACGCGCTACACCTTC.

V is TRBV6-1 and J is TRBJ2-7, with TRBD2 matching 11 bases. Germline V gene data show CDR1 as MNHNS and CDR2 as SASEGT. The V segment lost 7 bases and the J segment 4 bases; nucleotides outside the gene matches: 9. This CDR3 comprises 15 residues. The CDR3, as DNA: TGTGCCAGCAAGCAAGAACTAGCGGGGGTGTACGAGCAGTACTTC. This codes for CASKQELAGVYEQYF.

The chain has TRBV9 and TRBJ2-1; maybe TRBD2 (5 bases). This CDR3 contains 14 residues. With 3 bases removed from V and 6 bases from J, the gap between germline ends came to 13 bases. Germline V CDR1 and CDR2: SGDLS, YYNGEE. The CDR3 loop is CASSGGDPPNEQFF. The CDR3 DNA sequence: TGTGCCAGCAGCGGGGGAGACCCACCCAATGAGCAGTTCTTC.

The rearrangement uses TRBV5-1 and TRBJ1-1; D is ambiguous. CDR3 size: 14 residues. The ends were cut back, 4 bases at V and 1 base at J, with 11 bases in the middle. CDR1 is SGHRS, CDR2 YFSETQ, per germline. In DNA, the CDR3 is TGCGCCAGCAGCGGGAACAGCCGGAACACTGAAGCTTTCTTT. It translates to CASSGNSRNTEAFF.

The chain couples TRBV7-2 to TRBJ2-1; D is possibly TRBD2 (5 bases). This CDR3 is 15 amino acids long. Germline CDR1 and CDR2: SGHTA and FQGNSA. Trimming pared 3 bases from V and 5 bases from J, leaving 14 bases between. CDR3 DNA: TGTGCCAGCAGCTTTGAAGCGGACCCTAACAATGAGCAGTTCTTC. It yields the protein CASSFEADPNNEQFF.

This clonotype was seen more than once but under ten times. V is TRBV28 and J is TRBJ1-2, with D uncertain. Trimming cost V 8 bases and J 1 base, with 5 bases left between them. The CDR3 is 11 residues long. Germline values: CDR1 MDHEN, CDR2 SYDVKM. CDR3 in DNA: TGTGCCAGCGGGATTAACTATGGCTACACCTTC. Its translation is CASGINYGYTF.

CDR3 residues: CASGLRGGETQYF. The CDR3 DNA reads TGTGCCAGCGGGCTTCGGGGGGGAGAGACCCAGTACTTC. The J gene is TRBJ2-5, the V gene TRBV7-2; 8 bases are shared with TRBD2. Trimming removed 8 bases from V and 4 bases from J; junction bases left unmatched: 6. The V gene's germline CDR1 is SGHTA and CDR2 FQGNSA. CDR3 size: 13 residues.

This clonotype was seen at least ten times. Here the CDR3 reads CAISHATGTSRNNEQFF. The DNA of the CDR3 is TGTGCCATCAGTCACGCGACAGGGACATCTCGAAACAATGAGCAGTTCTTC. The chain uses TRBV10-3 and TRBJ2-1, with 7 positions matching TRBD1. This CDR3 is 17 amino acids long. Trimming removed 5 bases from V and 5 bases from J; junction bases left unmatched: 15. CDR1 and CDR2 from the germline V gene are ENHRY and SYGVKD.

This clonotype has a count of ten or more. V usage is TRBV30 and J usage is TRBJ2-7; 14 bases match TRBD2. The CDR3 spans 17 residues. Germline V gives CDR1 GTSNPN, CDR2 SVGIG (reference sequence). The ends lost 3 bases at V and 4 bases at J; junction bases unmatched: 11. Written as DNA, the CDR3 is TGTGCCTGGAGGGGACTAGCGGGAGAACGCGTCGTATACGAGCAGTACTTC. Translating it yields CAWRGLAGERVVYEQYF.

This clonotype was counted between two and nine times. The chain uses TRBV19 and TRBJ1-1, with D possibly matching TRBD1 (6 bases). Germline V gene lookup returns CDR1 LNHDA and CDR2 SQIVND (reference sequence). V was trimmed by 10 bases and J by 7 bases, leaving 22 bases between them. CDR3 length: 14 residues. CDR3 sequence (DNA): TGTGCCACCTACCCGAACGGGGGGCAGCGTGAAGCTTTCTTT. As protein: CATYPNGGQREAFF.

The V gene is TRBV6-2 or TRBV6-3, the J gene TRBJ2-7, with D perhaps TRBD2 (6 bases). Germline loops: CDR1 MNHEY, CDR2 SVGEGT. Trimming removed 0 bases at V and 3 bases at J, with 15 bases between. There are 16 residues in the CDR3. This chain's CDR3 is CASSYSTGASIYEQYF. The CDR3 nucleotides read TGTGCCAGCAGTTACTCTACGGGAGCCAGCATCTACGAGCAGTACTTC.

This chain joins TRBV5-1 and TRBJ2-1, with 9 bases that match TRBD2. The CDR3 sequence is 16 residues long. Germline CDR1 SGHRS, CDR2 YFSETQ. V shed 0 bases and J 6 bases; nucleotides not matched to a gene: 7. The CDR3 nucleotides are TGCGCCAGCAGCTTGGTGGTAGCGGGGGCCGCCAATGAGCAGTTCTTC. Amino acid sequence: CASSLVVAGAANEQFF.

Only a few counts were recorded for this clonotype. A much larger clone is a single base away; this may be a read error. The V call is TRBV7-7, the J call TRBJ2-1, with 9 bases fitting TRBD1. V shed 5 bases, J shed 5 bases, and the junction held 10 bases outside the gene matches. Germline V gene data show CDR1 as SSHAT and CDR2 as FNYEAQ (reference sequence). The CDR3 has 16 amino acids. CDR3 in amino acids: CASSAGQGGWDNEQFF. In DNA form, the CDR3 reads TGTGCCAGCAGCGCGGGACAGGGAGGATGGGACAATGAGCAGTTCTTC. Full variable domain (rest looked up from reference TRBV7-7 and TRBJ2-1): GAGVSQSPRYKVTKRGQDVTLRCDPISSHATLYWYQQALGQGPEFLTYFNYEAQPDKSGLPSDRFSAERPEGSISTLTIQRTEQRDSAMYRCASSAGQGGWDNEQFFGPGTRLTVL.

This clonotype was seen many times. The rearrangement uses TRBV7-3 and TRBJ1-2; possible D gene TRBD1, 5 bases. The V gene lost 0 bases and the J gene lost 0 bases, with 14 bases spanning the gap. CDR3 size: 17 residues. Germline CDR1 is SGHTA and CDR2 is FQGTGA. The CDR3 nucleotides read TGTGCCAGCAGCTTAACCACCTCAGGGACCCCTAACTATGGCTACACCTTC. Amino acid sequence: CASSLTTSGTPNYGYTF.

The V gene is TRBV5-1, the J gene TRBJ1-1, with unresolved D. CDR1 and CDR2 from the germline V gene are SGHRS and YFSETQ. This CDR3 region has 13 residues. The ends were cut back, 5 bases at V and 3 bases at J, with 11 bases in the middle. The CDR3 reads CASRFGRDTEAFF. CDR3 coding DNA: TGCGCCAGCAGGTTCGGTCGGGACACTGAAGCTTTCTTT.

The chain joins TRBV2 to TRBJ2-2, with 9 bases matching TRBD2. The CDR3 covers 16 residues. V lost 4 bases, J lost 4 bases, and 7 bases stayed unmatched. Germline V gene data show CDR1 as SNHLY and CDR2 as FYNNEI. CDR3 region: CASSAVAGVVTGELFF. The CDR3 DNA reads as TGTGCCAGCAGTGCAGTAGCGGGAGTAGTCACCGGGGAGCTGTTTTTT.

This clonotype came up a few times. The genes are TRBV12-3 or TRBV12-4 and TRBJ2-1; no firm D call. The CDR3 has 14 amino acids. Trimming took off 4 bases at V and 8 bases at J, with 15 bases between the two ends. CDR3 bases: TGTGCCAGCAGTTACGTCCAGGCTATCGATGAGCAGTTCTTC. Translating it yields CASSYVQAIDEQFF.

This chain links TRBV2 with TRBJ1-2; D is unclear. Germline lookup yields CDR1 SNHLY and CDR2 FYNNEI. This CDR3 has 13 amino acids. Trimming left V 3 bases short and J 8 bases short, with 13 bases between. CDR3 residues: CASSEAVVGGYTF. The CDR3 nucleotides are TGTGCCAGCAGTGAGGCGGTAGTGGGAGGCTACACCTTC. The full variable domain, in which reference TRBV2 and TRBJ1-2 provide the parts outside the CDR3, is EPEVTQTPSHQVTQMGQEVILRCVPISNHLYFYWYRQILGQKVEFLVSFYNNEISEKSEIFDDQFSVERPDGSNFTLKIRSTKLEDSAMYFCASSEAVVGGYTFGSGTRLTVV.